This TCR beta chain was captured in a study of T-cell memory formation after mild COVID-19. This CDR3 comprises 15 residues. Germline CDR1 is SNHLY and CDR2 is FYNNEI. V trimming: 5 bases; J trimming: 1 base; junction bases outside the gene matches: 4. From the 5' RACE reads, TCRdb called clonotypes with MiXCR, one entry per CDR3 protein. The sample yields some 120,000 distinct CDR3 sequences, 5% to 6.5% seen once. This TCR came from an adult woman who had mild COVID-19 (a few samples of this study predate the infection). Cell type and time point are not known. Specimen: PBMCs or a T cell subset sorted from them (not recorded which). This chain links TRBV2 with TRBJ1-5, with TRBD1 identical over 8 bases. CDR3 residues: CASSRQGNSNQPQHF. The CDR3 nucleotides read TGTGCCAGCAGTAGACAGGGGAACAGCAATCAGCCCCAGCATTTT. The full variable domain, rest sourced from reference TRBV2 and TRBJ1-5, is EPEVTQTPSHQVTQMGQEVILRCVPISNHLYFYWYRQILGQKVEFLVSFYNNEISEKSEIFDDQFSVERPDGSNFTLKIRSTKLEDSAMYFCASSRQGNSNQPQHFGDGTRLSIL.